A single sample is the source of the 15 T cell receptor beta chains below, sequenced in a study of T-cell memory formation after mild COVID-19. TCRdb itself ran the 5' RACE reads through MiXCR, one entry per CDR3 protein. The sample shows fewer than 650,000 distinct CDR3 sequences, about 22% of them seen only once. The sequenced sample was PBMCs or a T cell subset sorted from them (not recorded which). These receptors all stem from an adult woman who had mild COVID-19 (a few samples of this study predate the infection). Cell type and time point are not known.

This clonotype was seen a handful of times. The rearrangement links TRBV6-2 or TRBV6-3 to TRBJ2-3; D ambiguous. Germline loops: CDR1 MNHEY, CDR2 SVGEGT. V was shortened by 0 bases and J by 3 bases, with 7 bases between the two germline ends. This CDR3 has 14 residues. The CDR3 sequence is CASSYSITTDTQYF. The CDR3 DNA reads TGTGCCAGCAGTTACTCGATAACGACAGATACGCAGTATTTT.

This clonotype was seen repeatedly, ten times or more. The chain couples TRBV2 to TRBJ1-1; D is uncertain. Germline loops: CDR1 SNHLY, CDR2 FYNNEI. V lost 8 bases to trimming and J lost 4 bases, with 11 bases between them. The CDR3 has 12 residues. CDR3 sequence reads: CASSVLFTEAFF. The CDR3 DNA follows: TGTGCCAGCTCGGTCTTGTTCACTGAAGCTTTCTTT.

The J gene is TRBJ2-1, the V gene TRBV30, with D unresolved. CDR1 and CDR2 from the germline V gene are GTSNPN and SVGIG (reference sequence). Trimming pared 2 bases from V and 5 bases from J, leaving 13 bases between. The CDR3 contains 14 residues. The CDR3 region is CAWSSLNGHNEQFF. The DNA of the CDR3 is TGTGCCTGGAGTTCACTTAATGGGCACAATGAGCAGTTCTTC.

The table lists this clonotype with a few counts. The V and J genes are TRBV4-1 and TRBJ1-5; 9 bases align to TRBD1. Germline-derived CDR1 and CDR2 are MGHRA and YSYEKL. This CDR3 contains 18 residues. The trim removed 7 bases at V and 6 bases at J, leaving 19 bases unmatched. In DNA form, the CDR3 reads TGCGCCAGCATGCCAAGATACCCGGGACAGGGTACGGGTCAGCCCCAGCATTTT. Translating gives CASMPRYPGQGTGQPQHF.

This clonotype has a handful of counts. CDR3 sequence (DNA): TGTGCCAGCAGCGTAACGGGGACGTATCCTAATGAAAAACTGTTTTTT. Protein: CASSVTGTYPNEKLFF. The rearrangement joins TRBV9 to TRBJ1-4, with D perhaps TRBD1 (5 bases). CDR1 is SGDLS and CDR2 is YYNGEE in the germline V gene. CDR3 length equals 16 residues. Trimming stripped 1 base from V and 3 bases from J, with 13 bases between.

The chain couples TRBV4-1 to TRBJ1-2; unclear D gene. Germline-derived CDR1 and CDR2 are MGHRA and YSYEKL. Trimming took 0 bases from V and 4 from J, leaving 9 bases between them. The CDR3 has 14 residues. The CDR3 nucleotides are TGCGCCAGCAGCCAAGAAAGGCCGATCTATGGCTACACCTTC. It translates to CASSQERPIYGYTF.

This clonotype appeared a few times. The chain joins TRBV4-2 to TRBJ2-4; 7 nucleotides match TRBD2. J lost 0 bases, V lost 1 base, and 6 bases had no gene match. The CDR3 extends over 17 amino acids. The V gene's germline CDR1 is LGHNA and CDR2 YNFKEQ. The CDR3 DNA sequence: TGTGCCAGCAGCCAAGGGGGGGGTTCCATAGCCAAAAACATTCAGTACTTC. This translates into CASSQGGGSIAKNIQYF.

This clonotype occurred a few times. V usage is TRBV29-1 and J usage is TRBJ1-2; TRBD1 is a possible D gene (6 bases). The germline CDR1 and CDR2 sequences are SQVTM and ANQGSEA. There are 14 residues in the CDR3. V dropped 7 bases and J dropped 3 bases, with 18 bases sitting between them. The CDR3 loop is CSAAGQPPDYGYTF. The CDR3 DNA is TGCAGCGCCGCAGGACAGCCACCCGACTATGGCTACACCTTC.

This clonotype was recorded a few times. V and J are TRBV20-1 and TRBJ1-1; D gene unclear. Trimming stripped 6 bases from V and 1 base from J, with 9 bases between. The CDR3 extends over 12 amino acids. Germline V lookup: CDR1 DFQATT, CDR2 SNEGSKA (reference sequence). As DNA, the CDR3 is TGCAGTGCCGGACCTACGAACACTGAAGCTTTCTTT. This sequence encodes CSAGPTNTEAFF.

The gene calls are TRBV3-1 and TRBJ2-3, with D uncertain. V lost 1 base and J lost 6, with 11 bases in between. Germline values: CDR1 LGHDT, CDR2 YNNKEL (reference sequence). This CDR3 is built from 14 residues. The CDR3 region has the DNA TGTGCCAGCAGCCAAGGTACTCTGGTTGATACGCAGTATTTT. Its translation: CASSQGTLVDTQYF.

The chain has TRBV7-2 and TRBJ1-6, with D uncertain. CDR3 length: 15 amino acids. The V and J ends lost 1 base and 9 bases respectively, with 13 bases between them. Germline V gene sequence: CDR1 SGHTA, CDR2 FQGNSA. The CDR3 coding sequence is TGTGCCAGCAGCTTAGAAGGGTCGGGCAGTTCACCCCTCCACTTT. Its translation is CASSLEGSGSSPLHF.

This clonotype was picked up a small number of times. This rearrangement joins TRBV27 to TRBJ1-2; D might be TRBD1 (6 bases). The V end was cut by 6 bases, the J end by 5 bases, with 22 bases between. CDR1 and CDR2 (germline): MNHEY, SMNVEV (reference sequence). The CDR3 consists of 16 residues. This CDR3 reads CASRLLPLTGIYGYTF. The CDR3 region has the DNA TGTGCCAGCAGGCTCCTCCCGTTGACAGGAATATATGGCTACACCTTC.

This clonotype was counted between two and nine times. This rearrangement joins TRBV7-9 to TRBJ2-7, with D tentatively TRBD1 (6 bases). CDR1 SEHNR and CDR2 FQNEAQ come from the germline V gene (reference sequence). V was pared by 5 bases and J by 6 bases, with 17 bases between. The CDR3 runs to 14 residues. CDR3 region: CASSLGQRRAEQYF. In DNA, the CDR3 is TGTGCCAGCAGCCTAGGACAGCGTCGGGCCGAGCAGTACTTC.

In this sample, this clonotype turned up a few times. The chain employs TRBV7-3 and TRBJ2-3; 7 bases fit TRBD2. The CDR3 runs to 15 residues. V was pared by 1 base and J by 2 bases, with 3 bases of the junction left unmatched. CDR1 and CDR2 from the germline V gene are SGHTA and FQGTGA. This CDR3 reads CASSLNGDYTDTQYF. The CDR3 DNA reads as TGTGCCAGCAGCTTAAATGGGGACTACACAGATACGCAGTATTTT. The variable domain in full, completed from reference TRBV7-3 and TRBJ2-3, reads GAGVSQTPSNKVTEKGKYVELRCDPISGHTALYWYRQSLGQGPEFLIYFQGTGAADDSGLPNDRFFAVRPEGSVSTLKIQRTERGDSAVYLCASSLNGDYTDTQYFGPGTRLTVL.

The chain employs TRBV6-1 and TRBJ1-5, with D unclear. The ends were cut back, 6 bases at V and 1 base at J, with 13 bases in the middle. Germline V gives CDR1 MNHNS, CDR2 SASEGT. This CDR3 has 15 amino acids. CDR3 DNA sequence: TGTGCCAGCAGCCTGGGCCCGGGAAGCAATCAGCCCCAGCATTTT. Protein sequence: CASSLGPGSNQPQHF.